The 30 T cell receptor beta chains reported below all come from one sample, sequenced in a study of control samples from healthy donors and cancer patients. Sequencing was performed with immunoSEQ multiplex PCR; in TCRdb, only in-frame clones are kept and a portion is missing. The data show under 200,000 clones, 80% to 90% seen once. The sequenced sample was blood. These receptors originate from a woman under 40 in good health.

This sequence joins TRBV11-2 and TRBJ1-6, with 7 bases identical to TRBD1. The CDR3 consists of 15 residues. Germline CDR1 and CDR2: SGHAT and FQNNGV. The V and J ends lost 7 bases and 4 bases, in that order; junction bases with no gene match: 7. The CDR3 sequence is CASTHRQGYNSPLHF. CDR3 DNA: TGTGCCAGCACCCATCGACAGGGATATAATTCACCCCTCCACTTT.

The J gene is TRBJ2-1, the V gene TRBV9; 8 bases are shared with TRBD2. The CDR3 length is 14 residues. CDR1 and CDR2 (germline): SGDLS, YYNGEE. Unmatched junction bases numbered 6, after V lost 2 bases and J lost 8 bases. CDR3 loop: CASSVSTSVDEQFF. CDR3 bases: TGTGCCAGCAGCGTTTCGACTAGCGTCGATGAGCAGTTCTTC.

About this clone: The sample has other DNA sequences that encode this CDR3 too. The rearrangement links TRBV12-3 or TRBV12-4 to TRBJ1-6; D unresolved. Trimming left V 3 bases short and J 9 bases short, with 9 bases between. The CDR3 runs 13 residues. CDR3 sequence: CASSLKGSSPLHF. DNA of the CDR3: TGTGCCAGCAGTTTGAAGGGTTCTTCACCCCTCCACTTT.

This clone was picked up a small number of times. The chain combines TRBV6-5 with TRBJ1-3, with 9 nucleotides matching TRBD1. Germline CDR1 reads MNHEY; CDR2 reads SVGAGI. This CDR3 is built from 15 residues. The V segment lost 6 bases and the J segment 3 bases; nucleotides outside the gene matches: 6. The DNA of the CDR3 is TGTGCCAGCAGAGTCGGACAGGGGCTTGGAAACACCATATATTTT. It codes for CASRVGQGLGNTIYF.

V usage is TRBV5-1 and J usage is TRBJ1-4, with D uncertain. The V end lost 0 bases, the J end lost 8 bases, and 8 bases lay between the germline ends. The length of the CDR3 is 13 residues. Germline CDR1 SGHRS, CDR2 YFSETQ. As DNA, the CDR3 is TGCGCCAGCAGCTTGGCTGCGAGAGAAAAACTGTTTTTT. It is translated as CASSLAAREKLFF. Using reference TRBV5-1 and TRBJ1-4 for the parts outside the CDR3, the full variable domain is KAGVTQTPRYLIKTRGQQVTLSCSPISGHRSVSWYQQTPGQGLQFLFEYFSETQRNKGNFPGRFSGRQFSNSRSEMNVSTLELGDSALYLCASSLAAREKLFFGSGTQLSVL.

This CDR3 reads CATNPDRAEAEAFF. In nucleotides, the CDR3 is TGTGCCACCAACCCGGACAGGGCGGAAGCTGAAGCTTTCTTT. The rearrangement links TRBV28 to TRBJ1-1, with TRBD1 matching 8 bases. Trimming removed 10 bases from V and 6 bases from J; junction bases left unmatched: 13. The CDR3 has 14 amino acids. Germline CDR1 reads MDHEN; CDR2 reads SYDVKM. The full variable domain, rest sourced from reference TRBV28 and TRBJ1-1, is DVKVTQSSRYLVKRTGEKVFLECVQDMDHENMFWYRQDPGLGLRLIYFSYDVKMKEKGDIPEGYSVSREKKERFSLILESASTNQTSMYLCATNPDRAEAEAFFGQGTRLTVV.

The V and J genes are TRBV5-1 and TRBJ2-1; 11 nucleotides align to TRBD2. The V gene's germline CDR1 is SGHRS and CDR2 YFSETQ. The CDR3 is 15 amino acids. Germline trimming cut 4 bases from V and 8 bases from J; bases unmatched to any gene: 8. This CDR3 is CASSPIAGGLDEQFF. The CDR3 nucleotides read TGCGCCAGCAGCCCGATAGCGGGGGGGCTTGATGAGCAGTTCTTC.

This clone is a singleton in its sample. The chain couples TRBV24-1 to TRBJ2-1, with 7 bases lining up with TRBD1. The CDR3 totals 14 residues. The junction had 6 bases not matched to a gene; V was cut back by 3 bases and J by 8 bases. CDR1 is KGHDR, CDR2 SFDVKD, per germline. The chain's CDR3 is CATSDRGLRDEQFF. The CDR3 DNA sequence: TGTGCCACCAGTGATAGGGGGCTACGGGATGAGCAGTTCTTC.

The J gene is TRBJ2-1, the V gene TRBV27, with D perhaps TRBD1 or TRBD2 (6 bases each). Trimming took off 7 bases at V and 0 bases at J, with 13 bases between the two ends. The V gene's germline CDR1 is MNHEY and CDR2 SMNVEV (reference sequence). The CDR3 consists of 15 residues. CDR3 sequence: CASKGGPSSYNEQFF. The CDR3, as DNA: TGTGCCAGCAAGGGGGGTCCGAGCTCCTACAATGAGCAGTTCTTC.

The chain combines TRBV5-1 with TRBJ1-6; no clear D. V lost 0 bases and J lost 7, with 20 bases in between. CDR1 and CDR2 (germline): SGHRS, YFSETQ. There are 18 residues in the CDR3. For the CDR3, the DNA is TGCGCCAGCAGCTTGGAAGTAAGGGAACGGACGGAGAATTCACCCCTCCACTTT. Translated: CASSLEVRERTENSPLHF.

This sequence joins TRBV5-6 and TRBJ2-7; a possible D gene is TRBD2 (6 bases). The CDR3 sequence is 15 residues long. The V and J ends lost 0 bases and 2 bases respectively, with 12 bases between them. The V gene's germline CDR1 is SGHDT and CDR2 YYEEEE. The CDR3 spells CASSLEASVTYEQYF. CDR3 sequence (DNA): TGTGCCAGCAGCTTGGAAGCTAGCGTAACCTACGAGCAGTACTTC.

This clone was observed a single time. The J gene is TRBJ2-1, the V gene TRBV11-2, with D perhaps TRBD1 (6 bases). The V gene's germline CDR1 is SGHAT and CDR2 FQNNGV. This CDR3 comprises 16 residues. Between the trimmed V and J ends, which lost 2 bases and 4 bases, there was a span of 15 bases. In nucleotides, the CDR3 is TGTGCCAGCAGCTTATTTTCTGGGACAAGTTACAATGAGCAGTTCTTC. Protein sequence: CASSLFSGTSYNEQFF. Combining the CDR3 with reference TRBV11-2 and TRBJ2-1 gives the whole variable domain EAGVAQSPRYKIIEKRQSVAFWCNPISGHATLYWYQQILGQGPKLLIQFQNNGVVDDSQLPKDRFSAERLKGVDSTLKIQPAKLEDSAVYLCASSLFSGTSYNEQFFGPGTRLTVL.

The chain is built from TRBV5-4 and TRBJ2-1; TRBD2 matches 9 bases. The germline V gene has CDR1 SGHNT and CDR2 YYREEE (reference sequence). The CDR3 is 15 residues long. V trimming: 1 base; J trimming: 8 bases; junction bases outside the gene matches: 7. This CDR3 is CASSLFGGGDHEQFF. CDR3 in DNA: TGTGCCAGCAGCTTGTTTGGCGGGGGGGACCATGAGCAGTTCTTC.

The rearrangement uses TRBV14 and TRBJ2-1; D gene unclear. The CDR3 contains 13 residues. Germline V gene lookup returns CDR1 SGHDN and CDR2 FVKESK. Trimming removed 1 base from V and 9 bases from J, with 10 bases in between. This chain's CDR3 is CASSQVPTVEQFF. The CDR3 DNA is TGTGCCAGCAGCCAAGTGCCCACCGTTGAGCAGTTCTTC.

This chain uses TRBV5-1 with TRBJ2-4, with 7 bases matching TRBD1. Unmatched junction bases numbered 6, after V lost 4 bases and J lost 11 bases. The CDR3 extends over 12 amino acids. Germline CDR1 is SGHRS and CDR2 is YFSETQ. DNA of the CDR3: TGCGCCAGCAGCCTACAGGGGAGTCTTCAGTACTTC. This codes for CASSLQGSLQYF.

The J gene is TRBJ2-3, the V gene TRBV5-6; 11 bases are shared with TRBD2. Germline CDR1 and CDR2: SGHDT and YYEEEE. The CDR3 sequence is 15 residues long. V shed 5 bases, J shed 6 bases, and the junction held 8 bases outside the gene matches. CDR3 sequence: CASRITSGSYDTQYF. The CDR3 DNA sequence: TGTGCCAGCAGAATTACTAGCGGGAGTTACGATACGCAGTATTTT. The full variable domain, in which reference TRBV5-6 and TRBJ2-3 provide the parts outside the CDR3, is DAGVTQSPTHLIKTRGQQVTLRCSPKSGHDTVSWYQQALGQGPQFIFQYYEEEERQRGNFPDRFSGHQFPNYSSELNVNALLLGDSALYLCASRITSGSYDTQYFGPGTRLTVL.

This clone appeared a few times. The V call is TRBV2, the J call TRBJ1-6; D is uncertain. Looked up from germline, CDR1 is SNHLY and CDR2 is FYNNEI. The CDR3 totals 16 residues. Trimming removed 1 base at V and 11 bases at J, with 18 bases between. The CDR3 DNA follows: TGTGCCAGCAGTGAAGGGCCCCTGGCGCGTAGGACACCCCTCCACTTT. It yields the protein CASSEGPLARRTPLHF. The whole variable domain, remainder taken from reference TRBV2 and TRBJ1-6, is EPEVTQTPSHQVTQMGQEVILRCVPISNHLYFYWYRQILGQKVEFLVSFYNNEISEKSEIFDDQFSVERPDGSNFTLKIRSTKLEDSAMYFCASSEGPLARRTPLHFGNGTRLTVT.

The V gene is TRBV20-1, the J gene TRBJ2-1; possible D gene TRBD1, 5 bases. Trimming removed 7 bases at V and 9 bases at J, with 13 bases between. Germline CDR1 is DFQATT and CDR2 is SNEGSKA (reference sequence). The CDR3 consists of 11 residues. CDR3 in DNA: TGCAGTGGGACCCAGGGAAGTGAGCAGTTCTTC. This codes for CSGTQGSEQFF.

The chain links TRBV12-3 or TRBV12-4 to TRBJ2-5, with D unresolved. Trimming shortened V by 3 bases and J by 9 bases, and 11 bases separated the two germline ends. The CDR3 is 12 residues long. The CDR3 DNA is TGTGCCAGCAGTTTTCCCGGTCGCGCCCAGTACTTC. Its translation is CASSFPGRAQYF.

On this clone: One end of the junction varies from germline; a read error may be responsible. The CDR3 DNA reads as TGCGCCAGCAGCTTTCAAGCGACCCAGTACTTC. This translates into CASSFQATQYF. The chain has TRBV5-1 and TRBJ2-5; D gene uncertain. The CDR3 has 11 residues. The germline V gene has CDR1 SGHRS and CDR2 YFSETQ.

This chain joins TRBV4-1 and TRBJ2-7; no clear D gene. V lost 1 base, J lost 2 bases, and 9 bases lay in between. This CDR3 is 14 amino acids long. Germline CDR1 is MGHRA and CDR2 is YSYEKL. CDR3 sequence reads: CASSQVTGAYEQYF. The CDR3 nucleotides read TGCGCCAGCAGCCAAGTGACGGGTGCCTACGAGCAGTACTTC.

The chain is built from TRBV5-5 and TRBJ2-6, with D possibly matching TRBD2 (5 bases). Trimming left V 0 bases short and J 1 base short, with 11 bases between. CDR3 size: 17 residues. The germline V gene has CDR1 SGHKS and CDR2 YYEKEE (reference sequence). The CDR3 DNA reads as TGTGCCAGCAGCTTGGGAGGGAGAGGGTCTGGGGCCAACGTCCTGACTTTC. Translating it yields CASSLGGRGSGANVLTF.

This chain links TRBV10-3 with TRBJ2-2, with a possible D match to TRBD2 (6 bases). V was pared by 7 bases and J by 1 base, with 19 bases between. The CDR3 is 17 residues long. Germline V CDR1 and CDR2: ENHRY, SYGVKD. The CDR3 spells CAIKTSSGTVNTGELFF. The CDR3 DNA is TGTGCCATCAAGACTAGTTCCGGGACGGTGAACACCGGGGAGCTGTTTTTT.

This chain links TRBV2 with TRBJ1-1; TRBD1 aligns across 7 bases. The CDR3 consists of 13 residues. V shed 2 bases, J shed 8 bases, and the junction held 5 bases outside the gene matches. Germline lookup yields CDR1 SNHLY and CDR2 FYNNEI. In DNA, the CDR3 is TGTGCCAGCAGTGAAATTCGGGACAGAGAAGCTTTCTTT. Protein product: CASSEIRDREAFF.

The chain carries TRBV7-9 and TRBJ1-2; 8 nucleotides line up with TRBD1. This CDR3 contains 16 residues. Germline V gene data show CDR1 as SEHNR and CDR2 as FQNEAQ (reference sequence). With 5 bases clipped from V and 7 bases from J, the junction kept 15 bases outside the gene matches. CDR3 in amino acids: CASSHPTRTGSGGYTF. For the CDR3, the DNA is TGTGCCAGCAGCCACCCCACACGGACAGGGTCAGGTGGCTACACCTTC.

The rearrangement joins TRBV19 to TRBJ1-3; D is unresolved. V lost 8 bases, J lost 2 bases, and 13 bases lay in between. Germline values: CDR1 LNHDA, CDR2 SQIVND (reference sequence). The CDR3 contains 14 residues. The CDR3 spells CASGELRAGNTIYF. For the CDR3, the DNA is TGTGCCAGTGGAGAGTTGAGGGCTGGAAACACCATATATTTT.

V usage is TRBV29-1 and J usage is TRBJ2-6; D is perhaps TRBD1 or TRBD2 (5 bases each). This CDR3 has 16 amino acids. The ends were cut back, 5 bases at V and 2 bases at J, with 16 bases in the middle. Germline CDR1 is SQVTM and CDR2 is ANQGSEA. The CDR3 is CSVRGQGSPGANVLTF. DNA for the CDR3: TGCAGCGTTCGGGGCCAGGGTTCTCCTGGGGCCAACGTCCTGACTTTC.

This chain links TRBV12-3 or TRBV12-4 with TRBJ2-1; 13 bases map to TRBD2. V lost 7 bases and J lost 15; bases outside the gene matches: 9. The CDR3 has 13 amino acids. The CDR3 reads CASIHTSGGAVFF. The DNA of the CDR3 is TGTGCCAGCATCCACACTAGCGGGGGGGCAGTGTTCTTC.

The rearrangement joins TRBV29-1 to TRBJ2-3; unclear D gene. Germline values: CDR1 SQVTM, CDR2 ANQGSEA. This CDR3 has 12 amino acids. V lost 3 bases and J lost 0, with 4 bases in between. The DNA of the CDR3 is TGCAGCGTTGACAAAAGCACAGATACGCAGTATTTT. Translation gives CSVDKSTDTQYF.

The gene calls are TRBV19 and TRBJ2-1; 14 nucleotides line up with TRBD2. The germline gives CDR1 LNHDA, CDR2 SQIVND (reference sequence). CDR3 length: 15 amino acids. The V gene end was trimmed by 7 bases and the J gene end by 6 bases; junction bases not matched to a gene: 5. The CDR3 bases are TGTGCCAGTAAGACTAGCGGGAGGGCCCTCAATGAGCAGTTCTTC. It yields the protein CASKTSGRALNEQFF.